A selection of T cell receptor beta chains follows, all from one sample in a study of T cells in Graves' hyperthyroidism and ophthalmopathy. TCRdb processed the multiplex PCR reads anew with MiXCR; each CDR3 protein has one entry. This sample has some 560,000 distinct CDR3 sequences, with 11% to 15% found just once. The sequencing sample was made of blood. These receptors originate from a woman aged 40 to 50 with Graves' hyperthyroidism. The CDR3 runs from the conserved cysteine through the conserved F or W.

V	J	CDR3
TRBV7-9	TRBJ2-7	CASSSGFYEQYF
TRBV19	TRBJ2-1	CASSMGTSGGNEQFF
TRBV14	TRBJ1-1	CASSFMGTEAFF
TRBV10-3	TRBJ2-6	CAISAREGAGANVLTF
TRBV7-2	TRBJ1-5	CASSRTPGNQPQHF
TRBV28	TRBJ1-5	CASSTTKTGLGNQPQHF
TRBV15	TRBJ2-1	CATRGLAGVEQFF
TRBV20-1	TRBJ2-1	CSASHEQFF
TRBV9	TRBJ1-3	CASSVAGTGIDTIYF
TRBV7-2	TRBJ2-1	CASSLRVANEQFF
TRBV24-1	TRBJ2-3	CATSGAGSDTQYF
TRBV2	TRBJ2-1	CASSEAQGRDSQFF
TRBV9	TRBJ2-1	CASSVDLREGYNEQFF
TRBV20-1	TRBJ2-3	CSARVVRGPPSLRSTDTQYF
TRBV19	TRBJ2-4	CASSITGTENIQYF
TRBV10-3	TRBJ2-1	CAISESIAGGPYNEQFF
TRBV27	TRBJ2-3	CASSLIARTDTQYF
TRBV7-2	TRBJ2-1	CASSGSSASSYNEQFF
TRBV3-1	TRBJ2-5	CASSQVDSWETQYF
TRBV6-1	TRBJ2-7	CAVRDPSYEQYF
TRBV29-1	TRBJ1-1	CSVEGEMNTEAFF
TRBV28	TRBJ2-3	CASSMTGNLADTQYF
TRBV7-9	TRBJ2-1	CASSDVSGEDDEQFF
TRBV28	TRBJ2-2	CASSLRLAGVNTGELFF
TRBV15	TRBJ2-2	CATSRDSGPNTGELFF
TRBV13	TRBJ2-5	CASSSNPQETQYF
TRBV7-9	TRBJ2-3	CASSLQGYPDTQYF
TRBV7-2	TRBJ1-1	CASKLPTVTEAFF
TRBV9	TRBJ2-2	CASSVTFSGELFF
TRBV18	TRBJ2-4	CASSPGENIQYF
TRBV2	TRBJ2-3	CASRTDRTSTDTQYF
TRBV9	TRBJ2-3	CASSVGGRSTDTQYF
TRBV7-9	TRBJ2-1	CASSLEPTSRGHEQFF
TRBV27	TRBJ2-5	CASSRGASQLETQYF
TRBV30	TRBJ2-7	CAWGSQGHEQYF
TRBV12-3/TRBV12-4	TRBJ2-3	CASSSGTGGSSTDTQYF
TRBV11-3	TRBJ2-2	CASSRGLVFNTGELFF
TRBV5-1	TRBJ1-1	CASSLVGQGASLEAFF
TRBV29-1	TRBJ2-5	CSEGTSRETQYF
TRBV7-3	TRBJ2-4	CASSPRDSFIQYF
TRBV28	TRBJ2-7	CASTPRISYEQYF
TRBV7-9	TRBJ2-1	CASSFGTGGNNEQFF
TRBV3-1	TRBJ2-7	CASSRRPGTGLAEQYF
TRBV2	TRBJ2-7	CASSGQIEQYF
TRBV14	TRBJ2-2	CASSGMTGRAGGELFF
TRBV24-1	TRBJ2-7	CATSGPGGHHEQYF
TRBV29-1	TRBJ1-2	CSVDEGLVYGYTF
TRBV20-1	TRBJ1-1	CSATKDSYYTEAFF
TRBV15	TRBJ2-6	CATSRATVSGANVLTF
TRBV6-1	TRBJ2-5	CASRTNRAIPQETQYF
TRBV20-1	TRBJ1-1	CSARDSGMAEAFF